This T cell receptor beta chain is drawn from a study of PD-L1 blockade in urothelial cancer. Study overall: From about 2014, patients received atezolizumab, given as 1,200 mg intravenously every 3 weeks. Blood samples had a median of around 150,000 T cells.

General study results and limits: Below-median pretreatment blood TCR clonality was associated with improved progression-free and overall survival.

The time point was: peripheral blood 6 weeks after treatment start. The V end lost 0 bases, the J end lost 2 bases, and 11 bases lay between the germline ends. This CDR3 spans 15 amino acids. Germline-derived CDR1 and CDR2 are SEHNR and FQNEAQ (reference sequence). Worth noting for this clone: Its antigen remains unknown.

The table came from immunoSEQ multiplex PCR; TCRdb's copy has only in-frame clones and leaves some out. The sample has more than 45,000 clones; approximately 83% are singletons. The chain combines TRBV7-9 with TRBJ2-7, with a tentative D call TRBD2 (5 bases). The source is a man aged 55 to 70 with urothelial cancer. Sample: PBMCs, taken around atezolizumab (anti-PD-L1) treatment. The CDR3, as DNA: TGTGCCAGCAGCTTAGCCCCGGGGATAACCTACGAGCAGTACTTC. It translates to CASSLAPGITYEQYF.